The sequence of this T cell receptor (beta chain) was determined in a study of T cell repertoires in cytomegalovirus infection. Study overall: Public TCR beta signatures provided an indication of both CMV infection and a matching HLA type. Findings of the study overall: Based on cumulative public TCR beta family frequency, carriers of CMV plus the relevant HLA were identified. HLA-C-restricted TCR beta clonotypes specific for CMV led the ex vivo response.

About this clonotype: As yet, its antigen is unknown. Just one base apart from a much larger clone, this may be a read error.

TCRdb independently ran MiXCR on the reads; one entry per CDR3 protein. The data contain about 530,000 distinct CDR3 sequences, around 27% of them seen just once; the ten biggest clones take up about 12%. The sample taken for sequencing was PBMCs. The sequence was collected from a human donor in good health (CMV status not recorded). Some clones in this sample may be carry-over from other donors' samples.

The CDR3 DNA reads as TGTGCCAGCAGCTTATTCCGGGCTACGCAGTATTTT. Its protein product is CASSLFRATQYF. V is TRBV7-2 and J is TRBJ2-3; D is undetermined. The CDR3 extends over 12 amino acids. V lost 2 bases and J lost 8, with 8 bases in between. Germline lookup yields CDR1 SGHTA and CDR2 FQGNSA.